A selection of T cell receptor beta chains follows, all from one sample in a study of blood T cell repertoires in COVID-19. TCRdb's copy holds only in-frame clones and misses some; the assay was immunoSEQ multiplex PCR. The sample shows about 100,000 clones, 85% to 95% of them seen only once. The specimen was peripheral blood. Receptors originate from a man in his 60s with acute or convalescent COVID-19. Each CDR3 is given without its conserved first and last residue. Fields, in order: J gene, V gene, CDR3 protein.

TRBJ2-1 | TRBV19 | ASSITTSGTGNNEQF
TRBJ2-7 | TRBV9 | ASSVGLLDKTTEQY
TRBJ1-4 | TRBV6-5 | AKSQGCNEKLF
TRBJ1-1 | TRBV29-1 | SVGQGSSTEAF
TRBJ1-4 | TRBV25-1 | ASSIHRGDEKLF
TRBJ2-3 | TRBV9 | ASSPRQVADTQY
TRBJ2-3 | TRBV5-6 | ASSLEGSRRDTQY
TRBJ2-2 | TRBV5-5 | ASSLEGDTGELF
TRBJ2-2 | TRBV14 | ASSQYRAGELF
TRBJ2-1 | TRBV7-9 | ASTSRGNEQF
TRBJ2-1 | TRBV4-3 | ASSQGSGSYNEQF
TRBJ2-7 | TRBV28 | ASSPQGQGNSYEQY
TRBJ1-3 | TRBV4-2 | ASSQDEAAGSGNTIY
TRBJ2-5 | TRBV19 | ASRHRAQETQY
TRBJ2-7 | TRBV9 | ASSVGGPDRRQY
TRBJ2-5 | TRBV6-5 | ASSSAGVQETQY
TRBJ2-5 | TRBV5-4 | ASSLGATETQY
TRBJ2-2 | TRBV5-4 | ASSSDLLIGELF
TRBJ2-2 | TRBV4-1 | ASSQEPGLDDTGELF
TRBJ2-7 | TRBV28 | ASRLKGTYEQY
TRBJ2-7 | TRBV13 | ASTPEKTYEQY
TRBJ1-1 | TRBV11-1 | ASSLGQGGPEAF
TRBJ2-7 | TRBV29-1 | SVGTGGDYEQY
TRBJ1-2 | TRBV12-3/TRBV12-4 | ASRVTGGGYT
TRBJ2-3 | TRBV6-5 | ASSTVLSDTQY
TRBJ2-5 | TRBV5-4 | ASSPLAGSQETQY
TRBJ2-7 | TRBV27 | ASSPHGQPYEQY
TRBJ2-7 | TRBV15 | ATSRESGGTYEQY
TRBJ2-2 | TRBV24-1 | ATVSGTGELF
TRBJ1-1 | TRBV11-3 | ASSERGTTGEAF
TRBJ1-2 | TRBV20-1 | SASAVWNYGYT
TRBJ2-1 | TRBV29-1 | SVEDSSGSYNEQF
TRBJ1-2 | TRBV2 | ASRPGTGLRGYT
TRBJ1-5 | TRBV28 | ASSLSGQGVDQPQH
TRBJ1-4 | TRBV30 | AWRNRGRGEKLF
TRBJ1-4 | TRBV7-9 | ASSSPETAGEKLF
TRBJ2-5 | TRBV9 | ASSVGPAGLQETQY
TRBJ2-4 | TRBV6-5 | ASRTRQGTKNIQY
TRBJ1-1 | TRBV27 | ASSEARGMGTEAF
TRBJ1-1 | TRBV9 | ASSGGEGRRTEAF
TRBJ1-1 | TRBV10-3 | AARGGNTEAF
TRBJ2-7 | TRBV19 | ASSINPSTTYEQY
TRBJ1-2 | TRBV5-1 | ASSQTFSNYGYT
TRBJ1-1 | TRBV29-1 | SVEGGKSTEAF
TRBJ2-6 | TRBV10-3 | AISGSSGANVLT
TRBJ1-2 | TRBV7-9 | ASSLTGTGNGYT
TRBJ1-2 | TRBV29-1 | SVEDRGSNYGYT
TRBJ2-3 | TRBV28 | ASSPLTRGGRDTQY
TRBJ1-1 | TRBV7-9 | ASSLGPNGWNTEAF